One T cell receptor beta chain is described in this entry. Its antigen is unidentified. The unexposed donors gave CD4+ T cells in about 2010-2019, prior to COVID-19. Isolation of CD4+ T cells took place after approximately 11 days in culture. PBMCs were plated at two million per well in IL-2-containing medium. Libraries were prepared by immunoSEQ multiplex PCR; TCRdb keeps only in-frame clonotypes and omits some of them. The sample yields tens of thousands of clones, just over 65% seen once. This CDR3 is 13 amino acids long. The V segment lost 6 bases and the J segment 8 bases; nucleotides outside the gene matches: 7. These data belong to a study of CD4 T cells in relation to SARS-CoV-2 and coronaviruses.

The clonotype originates from a human donor in good health. Sequenced material: CD4+ T cells from PBMCs, cultured in vitro. The chain uses TRBV12-3 or TRBV12-4 and TRBJ1-2, with 9 bases fitting TRBD1. CDR3: CASSPRTGAGYTF. As DNA, the CDR3 is TGTGCCAGCAGCCCCCGGACAGGGGCCGGCTACACCTTC.